This T cell receptor beta chain emerged from a study of cytomegalovirus exposure and HLA in healthy donors. Study background: Previous work identified 120 million or so unique TCR beta sequences from around 170 million T cells.

Findings and caveats of the study: Rare TCR sequences predominated, though certain public TCRs were found in many donors. The listing of roughly 160 TCR beta chains classed them as cytomegalovirus-associated.

Primers included in the PCR were 60 Vbeta and 13 Jbeta primers. Only in-frame clones appear in the TCRdb table, and some are missing; sequencing was by immunoSEQ multiplex PCR. Seen here are about 57,000 clones, 65% to 90% observed once, and the top ten hold roughly 4.5%. Comments on this clone: Its antigen is unknown.

Sequences were obtained from PBMCs. This clonotype was sampled from a young man in good health and CMV-seronegative.

The CDR3 DNA sequence: TGTGCCAGCAGCTTGGGCGCAGCGAGCAATGAGCAGTTCTTC. This gives the protein CASSLGAASNEQFF. This sequence joins TRBV5-6 and TRBJ2-1; D not certain. CDR3 size: 14 residues. Germline-derived CDR1 and CDR2 are SGHDT and YYEEEE. V dropped 0 bases and J dropped 6 bases, with 10 bases sitting between them.